This TCR beta chain was captured in a study of T cells in Graves' hyperthyroidism and ophthalmopathy. Amplification of TCR beta CDR3 regions was performed using RNA transcripts as template. A set of HTBI primers served as the primers for a first-round RT-PCR of the TCR CDR3. Each CDR3 protein is one row after TCRdb ran MiXCR on the multiplex PCR reads. The data contain approximately 360,000 distinct CDR3 sequences, 25% of them seen just once; the ten biggest clones take up less than 85%. This CDR3 is 12 amino acids long. Germline V gene sequence: CDR1 DFQATT, CDR2 SNEGSKA (reference sequence). V was shortened by 5 bases and J by 2 bases, with 10 bases between the two germline ends. Regarding the study as a whole: In blood, most of the thyroid clonotypes expanded above 0.001 were also present.

This clonotype was observed many times. The antigen remains undetermined. Sequencing input: blood. This sequence was found in a man between 45 and 60 years old with Graves' hyperthyroidism. The chain is built from TRBV20-1 and TRBJ2-7; a possible D gene is TRBD2 (5 bases). CDR3 bases: TGCAGTGCTGGAGCGGAAGCCTACGAGCAGTACTTC. The encoded protein is CSAGAEAYEQYF.